Sequencing of this T cell receptor beta chain was carried out in a study of T cells in women clearing cervical HPV infection. V lost 7 bases and J lost 3; bases outside the gene matches: 5. Looked up from germline, CDR1 is WSHSY and CDR2 is SAAADI. This CDR3 is built from 14 residues. Method: immunoSEQ multiplex PCR; TCRdb's copy keeps in-frame clones and lacks some. In total, the table holds under 30,000 clones. Details on this clone: The CDR3 end lies 3 residues beyond the end of the read and is filled in from the germline J gene.

This sequence originates from a woman aged 18-69 years with a cervical HPV16 infection that either progressed to CIN3+ or cleared (not recorded which). The rearrangement uses TRBV10-2 and TRBJ2-3, with 9 positions matching TRBD1. The sequencing input was blood buffy coat. CDR3 DNA, as far as it was read: TGCGCCAGCACTCGACAGGGGGGTACAGATACG. Its translation: CASTRQGGTDT. From start to end, the CDR3 is CASTRQGGTDTQYF.